This passage covers 15 T cell receptor beta chains from one sample sequenced in a study of control samples from healthy donors and cancer patients. The table came from immunoSEQ multiplex PCR; TCRdb's copy has only in-frame clones and leaves some out. The table lists hundreds of thousands of clones, roughly 87% of them singletons. Specimen: PBMCs. The receptors shown here come from an older woman with lung cancer.

The chain joins TRBV9 to TRBJ2-1; unclear D gene. Germline values: CDR1 SGDLS, CDR2 YYNGEE. This CDR3 has 15 amino acids. Trimming took 0 bases from V and 2 from J, leaving 9 bases between them. The CDR3 sequence: CASSVEGVTYNEQFF. For the CDR3, the DNA is TGTGCCAGCAGCGTAGAAGGAGTGACCTACAATGAGCAGTTCTTC. Looking up the rest from reference TRBV9 and TRBJ2-1 gives the full variable domain: DSGVTQTPKHLITATGQRVTLRCSPRSGDLSVYWYQQSLDQGLQFLIQYYNGEERAKGNILERFSAQQFPDLHSELNLSSLELGDSALYFCASSVEGVTYNEQFFGPGTRLTVL.

This clone was recorded once. V usage is TRBV28 and J usage is TRBJ2-5, with D possibly being TRBD1 (6 bases). The CDR3 loop spans 14 amino acids. The V end lost 6 bases, the J end lost 1 base, and 12 bases lay between the germline ends. CDR1 is MDHEN, CDR2 SYDVKM, per germline. The CDR3, as DNA: TGTGCCAGCAGGGCACAGGGATCCCAAGAGACCCAGTACTTC. Its translation is CASRAQGSQETQYF. Supplemented by reference TRBV28 and TRBJ2-5, the full variable domain reads DVKVTQSSRYLVKRTGEKVFLECVQDMDHENMFWYRQDPGLGLRLIYFSYDVKMKEKGDIPEGYSVSREKKERFSLILESASTNQTSMYLCASRAQGSQETQYFGPGTRLLVL.

This sequence joins TRBV5-4 and TRBJ1-1; TRBD1 aligns across 7 bases. The ends lost 4 bases at V and 1 base at J; junction bases unmatched: 7. This CDR3 contains 15 residues. CDR1 SGHNT and CDR2 YYREEE come from the germline V gene (reference sequence). Here the CDR3 reads CASSPDRVPNTEAFF. CDR3 coding DNA: TGTGCCAGCAGCCCAGACAGGGTCCCGAACACTGAAGCTTTCTTT.

The rearrangement links TRBV6-6 to TRBJ1-4, with a tentative D call TRBD1 (6 bases). Germline values: CDR1 MNHNY, CDR2 SVGAGI (reference sequence). Trimming cost V 2 bases and J 8 bases, with 15 bases left between them. This CDR3 is 15 amino acids long. CDR3: CASSYLRGLGEKLFF. The CDR3 coding sequence is TGTGCCAGCAGTTACCTCAGGGGATTGGGGGAAAAACTGTTTTTT.

This clone has just a few counts. CDR3 sequence reads: CASSSGLAGETSNEQFF. The CDR3 nucleotides read TGCGCCAGCAGCTCCGGACTAGCGGGAGAAACCTCCAATGAGCAGTTCTTC. The chain has TRBV5-1 and TRBJ2-1, with TRBD2 identical over 13 bases. Germline loops: CDR1 SGHRS, CDR2 YFSETQ. CDR3 length: 17 amino acids. V lost 3 bases to trimming and J lost 6 bases; unmatched junction nucleotides: 9. Based on the CDR3 plus reference TRBV5-1 and TRBJ2-1, the full variable domain is KAGVTQTPRYLIKTRGQQVTLSCSPISGHRSVSWYQQTPGQGLQFLFEYFSETQRNKGNFPGRFSGRQFSNSRSEMNVSTLELGDSALYLCASSSGLAGETSNEQFFGPGTRLTVL.

The chain links TRBV21-1 to TRBJ1-2. TRBV21-1 is a documented pseudogene. The CDR3 totals 15 residues. CDR3 residues: CASTYLGAARYGYTF. The CDR3 region has the DNA TGTGCCAGCACCTACCTCGGGGCAGCAAGATATGGCTACACCTTC.

J is TRBJ2-5 and V is TRBV5-1; D is possibly TRBD1 (6 bases). V lost 6 bases to trimming and J lost 5 bases, with 17 bases between them. The CDR3 is 14 residues long. The germline V gene encodes CDR1 SGHRS and CDR2 YFSETQ. CDR3 amino acids: CASTPSRGRETQYF. CDR3 DNA sequence: TGCGCCAGCACTCCCTCCAGGGGACGCGAGACCCAGTACTTC.

The chain has TRBV19 and TRBJ1-5; no reliable D call. The length of the CDR3 is 14 residues. Between the trimmed V and J ends, which lost 8 bases and 0 bases, there was a span of 11 bases. The germline V gene encodes CDR1 LNHDA and CDR2 SQIVND (reference sequence). CDR3 DNA sequence: TGTGCCAGTCTGGCAGCTTATAGCAATCAGCCCCAGCATTTT. Translated: CASLAAYSNQPQHF.

This sequence joins TRBV6-5 and TRBJ1-4, with D hard to call. The CDR3 sequence is 14 residues long. V was cut by 2 bases and J by 8 bases, with 12 bases left in between. Germline CDR1 is MNHEY and CDR2 is SVGAGI. The CDR3 DNA is TGTGCCAGCAGTTACGGGCCGGTAGGAGAAAAACTGTTTTTT. The encoded protein is CASSYGPVGEKLFF.

To note about this clone: At one end, the junction sequence differs from germline, possibly due to a read error. The genes are TRBV12-3 or TRBV12-4 and TRBJ2-3; D might be TRBD2 (6 bases). CDR3 length: 13 amino acids. Written as DNA, the CDR3 is TGTGCCAGCAGTCTAGCGAACACAGATACGCAGTATTTT. Translating gives CASSLANTDTQYF.

The CDR3 coding sequence is TGTGCCAGCAGCTGGGACACTGATGGCTACACCTTC. This codes for CASSWDTDGYTF. The V call is TRBV11-1, the J call TRBJ1-2, with a possible D match to TRBD1 (6 bases). The CDR3 totals 12 residues. The V and J ends lost 4 bases and 6 bases respectively, with 9 bases between them. Germline CDR1 SGHAT, CDR2 FQDESV (reference sequence).

This chain links TRBV19 with TRBJ2-7, with 8 bases identical to TRBD1. In germline, CDR1 is LNHDA, CDR2 SQIVND (reference sequence). This CDR3 contains 14 residues. V shed 5 bases and J 7 bases; nucleotides not matched to a gene: 10. The DNA of the CDR3 is TGTGCCAGTAGTCCCCAGGGGGCAGAAGGAGAGCAGTACTTC. This translates into CASSPQGAEGEQYF.

The V and J genes are TRBV5-5 and TRBJ2-1; D ambiguous. This CDR3 region has 12 residues. V was cut by 4 bases and J by 10 bases, with 12 bases left in between. Germline V gene lookup returns CDR1 SGHKS and CDR2 YYEKEE (reference sequence). The CDR3 protein is CASSRPPGEQFF. The CDR3 DNA reads as TGTGCCAGCAGCCGGCCCCCTGGAGAGCAGTTCTTC.

The V gene is TRBV21-1, the J gene TRBJ1-5; the D segment call TRBD1 is taken from the table without a DNA check. TRBV21-1 is a known pseudogene. The CDR3 is 17 residues long. The CDR3 reads CASSKWDSRLSNQPQHF. The DNA of the CDR3 is TGTGCCAGCAGCAAATGGGACAGCCGACTTAGCAATCAGCCCCAGCATTTT.

The chain is built from TRBV18 and TRBJ1-5; D may be TRBD1 (6 bases). Germline-derived CDR1 and CDR2 are KGHSH and LQKENI. The CDR3 runs to 15 residues. The V end was cut by 6 bases, the J end by 9 bases, with 21 bases between. DNA for the CDR3: TGTGCCAGCTCCCTGACCCGACAGGAGTCAATGCCCCAGCATTTT. It translates to CASSLTRQESMPQHF. Supplemented by reference TRBV18 and TRBJ1-5, the full variable domain reads NAGVMQNPRHLVRRRGQEARLRCSPMKGHSHVYWYRQLPEEGLKFMVYLQKENIIDESGMPKERFSAEFPKEGPSILRIQQVVRGDSAAYFCASSLTRQESMPQHFGDGTRLSIL.